This T cell receptor (beta chain) was obtained from a study of blood T cell repertoires in COVID-19. Looking at the study overall: COVID-19 samples from acute and convalescent phases originated in the United States, Italy and Spain.

In the source study's methods: Nucleated cell number was recorded as an estimate derived from reference gene primer amplification. Repertoires were generated with immunoSEQ multiplex PCR, while TCRdb's copy carries only in-frame clones and drops some. The V and J calls and clone size were taken over from that table, and D and trimming were inferred from the DNA. This sample has tens of thousands of clones; about 90% occur once, and the top ten carry over 3.5%. Sample: peripheral blood. The TCR was taken from a woman in her forties or fifties in a cohort sampled during active COVID-19.

CDR3 in amino acids: CAISESDRGQETQYF. Written as DNA, the CDR3 is TGTGCCATCAGTGAGTCGGATAGGGGCCAAGAGACCCAGTACTTC. The rearrangement uses TRBV10-3 and TRBJ2-5, with D possibly TRBD1 on 5 matching bases. This CDR3 is built from 15 residues. V was shortened by 0 bases and J by 1 base, with 9 bases between the two germline ends. Germline CDR1 and CDR2: ENHRY and SYGVKD.